This TCR beta chain derives from a study of T cell clones after liver transplantation. Study information: Standard immunosuppression, with no induction, continued until 12-24 months after transplant.

Study-wide findings and caveats: Post-transplant, graft-donor-reactive CD4 TCRbeta sequences in blood dropped significantly in most of the 8 subjects. In two subjects, few donor cells limited the measurable donor-reactive repertoire. Graft donor-reactive T cells may have migrated into the graft rather than being deleted.

On this clone: What it recognizes is unknown.

Sequencing was performed with immunoSEQ multiplex PCR; in TCRdb, only in-frame clones are kept and a portion is missing. In the table there are just over 80,000 clones, roughly 85% of which are singletons. V was trimmed by 3 bases and J by 6 bases, leaving 15 bases between them. The germline V gene encodes CDR1 SGHRS and CDR2 YFSETQ. This CDR3 is built from 14 residues. The receptor's source is a human patient who received a liver transplant. Some of the T cells might come from the graft donor. Sequencing was performed on CD4+ T cells from blood, taken 46 months after liver transplant. The chain employs TRBV5-1 and TRBJ1-1, with D perhaps matching TRBD1 (5 bases). The CDR3 coding sequence is TGCGCCAGCAGCTCCCAGTGGGGGGACGCTGAAGCTTTCTTT. Protein product: CASSSQWGDAEAFF.